A selection of T cell receptor beta chains follows, all from one sample in a study of cytomegalovirus exposure and HLA in healthy donors. Measured with immunoSEQ multiplex PCR; TCRdb has only the in-frame clones, and not every one. The sample yields about 62,000 clones, about four fifths seen once. Sequencing was performed on PBMCs. These receptors originate from a woman aged 30 to 39 in good health and CMV-seronegative. CDR3s include the opening cysteine and the closing phenylalanine or tryptophan. The D gene is left open where the match is weak. Part of the rows lack a size; the others show once, few, many or a class for expanded clones.

v_gene: TRBV7-7; abundance: .; j_gene: TRBJ1-1; d_gene: .; CDR3aa: CASSLAVGAEAFF; CDR3nt: TGTGCTAGCAGCTTAGCGGTAGGGGCTGAAGCTTTCTTT
v_gene: TRBV5-6; abundance: .; j_gene: TRBJ1-1; d_gene: .; CDR3aa: CASSLTNRVITEAFF; CDR3nt: TGTGCCAGCAGCTTGACTAACAGGGTAATCACTGAAGCTTTCTTT
v_gene: TRBV4-1; abundance: .; j_gene: TRBJ2-2; d_gene: TRBD1; CDR3aa: CASSQLPRDRGTGELFF; CDR3nt: TGCGCCAGCAGCCAACTCCCCCGGGACAGGGGGACCGGGGAGCTGTTTTTT
v_gene: TRBV11-1; abundance: few; j_gene: TRBJ1-1; d_gene: .; CDR3aa: CASRDRTDATEAFF; CDR3nt: TGTGCCAGCAGGGACCGGACAGACGCCACTGAAGCTTTCTTT
v_gene: TRBV29-1; abundance: .; j_gene: TRBJ1-2; d_gene: TRBD1; CDR3aa: CSVVRGQGDGYTF; CDR3nt: TGCAGCGTTGTAAGGGGACAGGGGGATGGCTACACCTTC
v_gene: TRBV6-1; abundance: .; j_gene: TRBJ2-1; d_gene: .; CDR3aa: CASSEAEGSYNEQFF; CDR3nt: TGTGCCAGCAGTGAAGCGGAGGGTTCCTACAATGAGCAGTTCTTC
v_gene: TRBV9; abundance: .; j_gene: TRBJ2-2; d_gene: .; CDR3aa: CASSPITDTGELFF; CDR3nt: TGTGCCAGCAGCCCCATTACTGACACCGGGGAGCTGTTTTTT
v_gene: TRBV28; abundance: .; j_gene: TRBJ1-2; d_gene: .; CDR3aa: CASSRDTRNYGYTF; CDR3nt: TGTGCCAGCAGCCGGGACACCCGTAACTATGGCTACACCTTC
v_gene: TRBV6-1; abundance: .; j_gene: TRBJ2-7; d_gene: TRBD1; CDR3aa: CASSRETGGPYEQYF; CDR3nt: TGTGCCAGCAGTCGAGAGACAGGGGGTCCCTACGAGCAGTACTTC
v_gene: TRBV2; abundance: .; j_gene: TRBJ1-5; d_gene: .; CDR3aa: CASSLDTGKPDYSNQPQHF; CDR3nt: TGTGCCAGCAGTCTAGATACAGGGAAACCTGACTATAGCAATCAGCCCCAGCATTTT
v_gene: TRBV13; abundance: .; j_gene: TRBJ2-1; d_gene: TRBD2; CDR3aa: CASSHKGGTRSGPPADNEQFF; CDR3nt: TGTGCCAGCAGCCATAAAGGTGGGACTAGATCGGGCCCACCGGCGGACAATGAGCAGTTCTTC
v_gene: TRBV5-1; abundance: .; j_gene: TRBJ2-2; d_gene: .; CDR3aa: CASSLSNRATGELFF; CDR3nt: TGCGCCAGCAGCTTGAGTAACAGGGCCACCGGGGAGCTGTTTTTT